This T cell receptor beta chain was retrieved from a study of glioma-infiltrating T cells. This clonotype was seen ten or more times. Using RNA template, CDR3s of TCR alpha and beta were amplified with iRepertoire arm-PCR. TCRdb reprocessed the multiplex PCR reads with MiXCR, giving one entry per CDR3 protein. The repertoire holds 95,000 to 110,000 distinct CDR3 sequences, with about 30% as singletons. With 3 bases clipped from V and 6 bases from J, the junction kept 9 bases outside the gene matches. The CDR3 spans 16 residues. Germline-derived CDR1 and CDR2 are LGHNA and YSLEER. The specimen was glioma tissue, nonneoplastic brain tissue, or PBMCs (not recorded which). This receptor was identified in a human donor with low-grade glioma or glioblastoma, undergoing nonglioma brain surgery, or in good health (not recorded which). The rearrangement links TRBV4-3 to TRBJ1-1; 11 bases are shared with TRBD1. CDR3 in DNA: TGCGCCAGCAGCCATCCGGACGGACAGGGGGCCTCTGAAGCTTTCTTT. This sequence encodes CASSHPDGQGASEAFF.